This T cell receptor beta chain was captured in a study of a mutant IDH1 vaccine in newly diagnosed glioma (dated by TCRdb to the early 2020s). Some background on the complete study: Vaccination was initiated 4-6 weeks after radiotherapy alone, or concurrently with temozolomide cycles in the chemotherapy-containing groups. Peripheral blood was collected at six visits: V03 (baseline), V05, V07, V10, V12 and V13. Visit V12 was the week-35 safety follow-up and visit V13 was the week-47 end of study. Of the approximately 35 treated patients, around 60% were male and approximately 40% were female, and a mean age of roughly 37 years was recorded. For exploratory analyses, longitudinal TCRB deep sequencing was carried out in about 25 treated patients wherever samples were available. Prior to enrollment, patients had been given standard therapy consisting of radiotherapy alone, temozolomide alone, or radiochemotherapy with temozolomide, with the combination given to most patients.

Overall study outcomes, separate from this receptor: Availability determined which PBMC samples were chosen for TCRB deep sequencing. No apparent relationship was observed between pseudoprogression and alterations in the top peripheral T cell clonotypes detected by TCRB sequencing. Immune responses induced by the vaccine were seen in 93.3% of patients across multiple MHC alleles. According to the authors, sample limitations meant that analyses of patient blood samples could not be reproduced.

What the time point label conveys for this sample: week 35, safety follow-up. Each vaccine dose was 300 ug of a 20-mer mutant IDH1 peptide in Montanide, given subcutaneously with topical imiquimod. Patients were given eight vaccinations, in weeks 1, 3, 5, 7, 11, 15, 19 and 23, which matched visits V03 through V10. The donors had newly diagnosed IDH1-mutant astrocytomas of WHO grade 3 or 4 that showed loss of nuclear ATRX. The samples were drawn from NOA16, a multicentre, single-arm, open-label phase I trial in Germany that tested a mutant IDH1 peptide vaccine in humans for the first time. The DNeasy Blood and Tissue Kit was used to extract genomic DNA from EDTA blood for TCRB sequencing. To note about this clone: Its cognate antigen has yet to be identified. Base qualities were left out, and no much larger clone turns up one base away.

Library preparation was by the immunoSEQ multiplex PCR assay. Rearranged TCR beta chain sequences were amplified with the hsTCRB Kit following the manufacturer's protocol. Sequencing of TCRB libraries was carried out on an Illumina MiSeq. As for the authors' bioinformatics: The kit vendor's proprietary platform handled demultiplexing, trimming and gene mapping. TCRdb's version of the immuneACCESS table is confined to in-frame rearrangements and falls short of the full clone set. An unresolved V gene accounts for under half of the shortfall where checked; the remainder is of unknown origin. V and J calls and clone size are those listed in that table; D and trimming were worked out from the DNA. The sample profile shows 44,000 or so clones; approximately 81% of them were found once. About 4.5% of the sample belongs to the ten largest clones. The CDR1 and CDR2 encoded by the germline V gene are SGHTA and FQGNSA. The CDR3, from cysteine to phenylalanine, totals 15 residues. CDR3 DNA is the only sequence kept; it has 45 bases, read in frame from the first base. The germline V and J ends show losses of 4 bases and 4 bases respectively, and no gene match explains 10 bases of the junction.

The chain was built from TRBV7-2 and TRBJ2-7; 7 bases in the junction line up with TRBD2. The TCR originated in a woman aged 40 to 50 with glioma. Some clones in this sample may be carry-over from other donors' samples. Sequencing used PBMCs, obtained from a glioma patient whose treatment included an IDH1 peptide vaccine. The CDR3 amino acid sequence is: CASSSPWDYIYEQYF. The nucleotide sequence is TGTGCCAGCAGCTCGCCTTGGGACTACATTTACGAGCAGTACTTC.